A selection of T cell receptor beta chains follows, all from one sample in a study of vaccination and CD4 T cells after COVID-19. For these TCRs, the target antigens are not known. TCRdb called the PCR reads again in MiXCR, with one record for every CDR3 protein. The sample carries about 20,000 distinct CDR3 sequences, 55% recorded once. Material for sequencing was CD4+ T cells from blood, cultured in vitro. These receptors all come from a human donor who had recovered from COVID-19. Each CDR3 is given with its conserved first and last residue. D genes are given only for firm matches. Size values are once, few and many counts, or a class for expanded clones, and some rows have none.

size | D | J | V | DNA | CDR3
NA | NA | TRBJ2-3 | TRBV7-2 | TGTGCCAGCAGCTTAAGCCTAGCGGATACGCAGTATTTT | CASSLSLADTQYF
NA | NA | TRBJ2-5 | TRBV27 | TGTGCCAGCAGGACAGAGGGGGAGGGCCGGCAAGAGACCCAGTACTTC | CASRTEGEGRQETQYF
NA | TRBD2 | TRBJ2-1 | TRBV7-9 | TGTGCCAGCAGCTCTCCCCCTAGCGGGAGCTCCTACAATGAGCAGTTCTTC | CASSSPPSGSSYNEQFF
NA | NA | TRBJ1-1 | TRBV6-1 | TGTGCCAGCAGGGAGGACAGTTCCAGGGTCGAAGCTTTCTTT | CASREDSSRVEAFF
few | NA | TRBJ1-5 | TRBV2 | TGTGCCAGCAGGAGGGGGGTGAACCAGCCCCAGCATTTT | CASRRGVNQPQHF
NA | TRBD1 | TRBJ2-5 | TRBV7-3 | TGTGCCAGCAGCTCATATCTACAGGGGTCGGGTGAGACCCAGTACTTC | CASSSYLQGSGETQYF
NA | NA | TRBJ1-2 | TRBV7-8 | TGTGCCAGCAGCTTCCCGGGGCGGCCATATGGCTACACCTTC | CASSFPGRPYGYTF
medium-sized | TRBD1 | TRBJ1-1 | TRBV6-1 | TGTGCCAGCAGCCATGGGGAGGGGACAGGGAACACTGAAGCTTTCTTT | CASSHGEGTGNTEAFF
once | NA | TRBJ2-7 | TRBV4-1 | TGCGCCAGCAGCCCGGATCGCAGCGAGCCGGTCCACGAGCAGTACTTC | CASSPDRSEPVHEQYF
once | NA | TRBJ1-1 | TRBV7-9 | TGTGCCAGCAGCTTACGGGAGGCCAAAGCTTTCTTT | CASSLREAKAFF
NA | TRBD1 | TRBJ2-3 | TRBV4-1 | TGCGCCAGCAGCCCCGGACAGGGGTTGGATACGCAGTATTTT | CASSPGQGLDTQYF
NA | TRBD1 | TRBJ1-5 | TRBV28 | TGTGCCAGCAGTTTTGGTGCGACAGGGAATCAGCCCCAGCATTTT | CASSFGATGNQPQHF
NA | NA | TRBJ1-5 | TRBV6-1 | TGTGCCAGCAGTCGAAGGGGGTATAATCAGCCCCAGCATTTT | CASSRRGYNQPQHF
NA | NA | TRBJ2-2 | TRBV12-3/TRBV12-4 | TGTGCCAGCAGGATCGGGACCGGGGAGCTGTTTTTT | CASRIGTGELFF
NA | NA | TRBJ1-1 | TRBV7-2 | TGTGCCAGCAGCTTAAAGGGGGGGTCGGCCACTGAAGCTTTCTTT | CASSLKGGSATEAFF
few | TRBD1 | TRBJ1-2 | TRBV24-1 | TGTGCCACCAGTGATCGGACAGGGGGCGACTATGGCTACACCTTC | CATSDRTGGDYGYTF
NA | NA | TRBJ1-3 | TRBV10-3 | TGTGCCATCAGTGAGGGACAGTATGGAAACACCATATATTTT | CAISEGQYGNTIYF
NA | TRBD1 | TRBJ2-3 | TRBV20-1 | TGCAGTGCTTGGACAGGGGTGACAGATACGCAGTATTTT | CSAWTGVTDTQYF
NA | NA | TRBJ2-1 | TRBV20-1 | TGCAGTGCTAGAGATATTCCAGGCCAGTTCTTC | CSARDIPGQFF
NA | TRBD1 | TRBJ2-7 | TRBV15 | TGTGCCACCAGCACGCCCGGGACAGGCTCCTACGAGCAGTACTTC | CATSTPGTGSYEQYF
NA | NA | TRBJ2-5 | TRBV6-1 | TGTGCCAGCAGAATCCAATCGGAGACCCAGTATTTC | CASRIQSETQYF
few | NA | TRBJ1-2 | TRBV6-5 | TGTGCCAGCAGTTACTTAGCGGAGGACAGTAACTATGGCTACACCTTC | CASSYLAEDSNYGYTF
few | NA | TRBJ2-2 | TRBV7-2 | TGTGCCAGCAGCCCTTGGGCCCCCGGGGAGCTGTTTTTT | CASSPWAPGELFF
few | NA | TRBJ1-6 | TRBV20-1 | TGCAGTGCTATCGTTAGGGGCTCACCCCTCCACTTT | CSAIVRGSPLHF
NA | NA | TRBJ1-2 | TRBV30 | TGTGCCTGGAGTCTGAACTATGGCTACACCTTC | CAWSLNYGYTF
NA | NA | TRBJ1-5 | TRBV29-1 | TGCAGCGCCTCCGGGGGACTAAATCAGCCCCAGCATTTT | CSASGGLNQPQHF
NA | NA | TRBJ1-2 | TRBV7-2 | TGTGCCAGCAGCTTACGACCAGATAATTATGGCTACACCTTC | CASSLRPDNYGYTF
NA | NA | TRBJ1-1 | TRBV25-1 | TGTGCCAGCAGTGGAAGACACCCGAACACTGAAGCTTTCTTT | CASSGRHPNTEAFF
NA | TRBD1 | TRBJ1-4 | TRBV20-1 | TGCAGTGCTTACGATCAGGGGGCCAGAGCTAATGAAAAACTGTTTTTT | CSAYDQGARANEKLFF
NA | NA | TRBJ1-2 | TRBV7-3 | TGTGCCAACAGCTCTGTCGGAGGGGCGAAGGGGGGCTACACCTTC | CANSSVGGAKGGYTF
few | TRBD1 | TRBJ2-7 | TRBV6-5 | TGTGCCAGCAGTTACTCGTGGGACAGGGGATACGAGCAGTACTTC | CASSYSWDRGYEQYF
few | NA | TRBJ2-3 | TRBV20-1 | TGCAGTGCTTTGAGAGATACGCAGTATTTT | CSALRDTQYF
NA | NA | TRBJ2-5 | TRBV5-1 | TGCGCCAGCAGCTCCCAAGAGACCCAGTACTTC | CASSSQETQYF
NA | TRBD1 | TRBJ1-2 | TRBV20-1 | TGCAGTGGAGGACAGGGAGCAAACTATGGCTACACCTTC | CSGGQGANYGYTF
NA | NA | TRBJ1-1 | TRBV12-3/TRBV12-4 | TGTGCCAGCAGTTTAGGGGGGCTGACGAACACTGAAGCTTTCTTT | CASSLGGLTNTEAFF
NA | NA | TRBJ1-1 | TRBV19 | TGTGCCAGTAGTCAGTCGCGGGGGATCGACACTGAAGCTTTCTTT | CASSQSRGIDTEAFF
NA | TRBD2 | TRBJ2-3 | TRBV2 | TGTGCCAGCAGTGTTTCAAGCGGGAGCCCCACAGATACGCAGTATTTT | CASSVSSGSPTDTQYF
NA | NA | TRBJ1-1 | TRBV4-1 | TGCGCCAGCAGCCAGTTGGCCCGAAACACTGAAGCTTTCTTT | CASSQLARNTEAFF
NA | NA | TRBJ1-5 | TRBV6-5 | TGTGCCAGCAGTTACCGGCAGGGTGGTAATCAGCCCCAGCATTTT | CASSYRQGGNQPQHF
NA | NA | TRBJ2-2 | TRBV28 | TGTGCCAGCAGTCGGGCAGGGGTGGCCGGGGAGCTGTTTTTT | CASSRAGVAGELFF
NA | TRBD2 | TRBJ2-2 | TRBV2 | TGTGCCAGCAGTGAGGGGGTAGCGGGAACCGGGGAGCTGTTTTTT | CASSEGVAGTGELFF
few | NA | TRBJ1-5 | TRBV19 | TGTGCCAGTAGATCCTTCGGGGCTCGCAATCAGCCCCAGCATTTT | CASRSFGARNQPQHF
NA | NA | TRBJ1-5 | TRBV7-6 | TGTGCCAGCAGCTTAGATCAGCACCAGCCCCAGCATTTT | CASSLDQHQPQHF
NA | TRBD1 | TRBJ1-2 | TRBV20-1 | TGCAGTGCAACCCTACCCCGACAGGGAGGCGGCTACACCTTC | CSATLPRQGGGYTF
NA | NA | TRBJ1-4 | TRBV4-1 | TGCGCCAGCAGCCAGCCGTTGACCCTGGACGAAAAACTGTTTTTT | CASSQPLTLDEKLFF
NA | NA | TRBJ2-5 | TRBV10-3 | TGTGCCCCAGGGGCAGGGCCTCGAAGAGAGACCCAGTACTTC | CAPGAGPRRETQYF
NA | TRBD2 | TRBJ2-7 | TRBV7-2 | TGTGCCAGCAGCAAGGGACTAGCGGGAGTATTACCCTACGAGCAGTACTTC | CASSKGLAGVLPYEQYF
few | TRBD1 | TRBJ1-5 | TRBV2 | TGTGCCAGCAGTGAAAGGGCAGGGGGGAATCAGCCCCAGCATTTT | CASSERAGGNQPQHF
few | NA | TRBJ2-3 | TRBV7-6 | TGTGCCAGCAGCTTAACCCAAATCGGGGATACGCAGTATTTT | CASSLTQIGDTQYF
NA | NA | TRBJ2-1 | TRBV12-3/TRBV12-4 | TGTGCCAGCAGTGTTCCTGGGACTTCATTAACAAGTGAGCAGTTCTTC | CASSVPGTSLTSEQFF
once | NA | TRBJ2-7 | TRBV27 | TGTGCCAGCAGCCCGGGGTGGTCTTGGAGGGACGAGCAGTACTTC | CASSPGWSWRDEQYF
NA | TRBD2 | TRBJ2-7 | TRBV20-1 | TGCAGTGCTAGGGGGACTAGCGGGAGCAACGAGCAGTACTTC | CSARGTSGSNEQYF
NA | TRBD1 | TRBJ2-2 | TRBV24-1 | TGTGCCACCAGTGTAGGGGGCAAGACCGGGGAGCTGTTTTTT | CATSVGGKTGELFF
NA | NA | TRBJ2-5 | TRBV20-1 | TGCAGGGTTGGGGGCGAAGAGACCCAGTACTTC | CRVGGEETQYF
NA | TRBD2 | TRBJ2-7 | TRBV20-1 | TGCAGTGCTGCAACTAGCGGGAGCTACGAGCAGTACTTC | CSAATSGSYEQYF
NA | NA | TRBJ1-6 | TRBV28 | TGTGCCAGCAGTTCGGGGGGGTGGAGCTCCTATAATTCACCCCTCCACTTT | CASSSGGWSSYNSPLHF
once | TRBD2 | TRBJ2-1 | TRBV12-3/TRBV12-4 | TGTGCCAGCAGTTTAGCGCCATGGACTAGCGGGGGGCTTGAGCAGTTCTTC | CASSLAPWTSGGLEQFF
NA | NA | TRBJ2-7 | TRBV6-1 | TGTGCCAGCAGCCCACGGCCCGATAGCTCCTACGAGCAGTACTTC | CASSPRPDSSYEQYF